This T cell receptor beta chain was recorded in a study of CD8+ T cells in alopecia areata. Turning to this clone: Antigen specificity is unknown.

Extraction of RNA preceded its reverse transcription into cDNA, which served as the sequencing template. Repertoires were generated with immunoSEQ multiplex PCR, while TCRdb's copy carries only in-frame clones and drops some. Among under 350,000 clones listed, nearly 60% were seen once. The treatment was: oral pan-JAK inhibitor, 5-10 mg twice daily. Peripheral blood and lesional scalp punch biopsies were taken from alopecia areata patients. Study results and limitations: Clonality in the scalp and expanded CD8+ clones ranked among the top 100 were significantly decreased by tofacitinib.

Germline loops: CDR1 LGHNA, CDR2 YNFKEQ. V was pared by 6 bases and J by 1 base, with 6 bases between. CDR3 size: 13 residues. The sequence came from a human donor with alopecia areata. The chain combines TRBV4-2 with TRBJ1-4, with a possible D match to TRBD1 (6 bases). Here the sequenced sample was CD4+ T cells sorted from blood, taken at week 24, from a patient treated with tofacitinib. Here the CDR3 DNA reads TGTGCCAGCAGAGGGGGAACTAATGAAAAACTGTTTTTT. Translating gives CASRGGTNEKLFF.